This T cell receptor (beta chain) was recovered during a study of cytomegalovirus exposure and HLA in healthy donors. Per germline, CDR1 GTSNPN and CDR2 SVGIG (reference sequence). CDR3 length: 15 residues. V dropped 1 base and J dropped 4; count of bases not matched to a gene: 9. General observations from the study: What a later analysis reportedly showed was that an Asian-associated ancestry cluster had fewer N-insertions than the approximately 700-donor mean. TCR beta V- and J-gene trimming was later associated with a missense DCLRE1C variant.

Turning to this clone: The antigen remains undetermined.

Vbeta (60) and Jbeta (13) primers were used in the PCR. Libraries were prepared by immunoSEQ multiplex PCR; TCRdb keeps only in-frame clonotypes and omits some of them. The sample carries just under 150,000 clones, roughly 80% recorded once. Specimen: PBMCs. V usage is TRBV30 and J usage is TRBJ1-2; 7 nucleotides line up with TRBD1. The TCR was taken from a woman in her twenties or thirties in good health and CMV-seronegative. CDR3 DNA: TGTGCCTGGAGTGGGAGGAGGGGGCAAGGCTATGGCTACACCTTC. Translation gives CAWSGRRGQGYGYTF.